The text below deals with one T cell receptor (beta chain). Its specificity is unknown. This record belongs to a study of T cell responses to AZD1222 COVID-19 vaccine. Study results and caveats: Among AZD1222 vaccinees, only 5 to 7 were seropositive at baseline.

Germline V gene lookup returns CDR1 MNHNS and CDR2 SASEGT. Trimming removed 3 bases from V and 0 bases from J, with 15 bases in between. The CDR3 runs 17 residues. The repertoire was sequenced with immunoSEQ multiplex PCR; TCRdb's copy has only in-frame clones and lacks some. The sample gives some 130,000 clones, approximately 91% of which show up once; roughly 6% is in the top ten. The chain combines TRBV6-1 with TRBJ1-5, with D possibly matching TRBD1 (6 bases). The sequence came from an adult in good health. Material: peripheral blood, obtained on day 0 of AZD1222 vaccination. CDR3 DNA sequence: TGTGCCAGCAGTGACCTATTAACAGGGCTTAGCAATCAGCCCCAGCATTTT. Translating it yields CASSDLLTGLSNQPQHF.